The clone carrying this TCR beta chain has only a few counts. The data originate from a study of regulatory T cells in long-lasting Graves disease. The germline V gene has CDR1 MNHEY and CDR2 SVGEGT. The V and J ends lost 2 bases and 0 bases respectively, with 16 bases between them. The length of the CDR3 is 17 residues. Time point reported: newly diagnosed GD, antithyroid drugs for less than 3 months. PBMC RNA was the source of the TCR library. Arm-PCR of CDR3 regions with iRepertoire HTBI primers generated TCR beta libraries. TCRdb used MiXCR to reprocess the multiplex PCR reads, holding one entry per CDR3 protein. Of 360,000 or so distinct CDR3 sequences in the sample, over 9.5% were seen once. This sample was shared with a second study, whose subject was T cells in Graves' hyperthyroidism and ophthalmopathy.

The chain combines TRBV6-2 or TRBV6-3 with TRBJ1-2, with D unclear. The sequence was obtained from a woman in her late teens or twenties with Graves disease. The sequenced sample was peripheral blood mononuclear cells (PBMCs), obtained at new diagnosis, from a patient treated with antithyroid drugs. The CDR3 DNA reads TGTGCCAGCAGTTACCCCGCCCAGCCGATCCCTAACTATGGCTACACCTTC. Amino acids: CASSYPAQPIPNYGYTF.